Listed below are T cell receptor beta chains from one sample, sequenced in a study of human T cells and chemical hapten exposure. MiXCR was run by TCRdb on the RACE reads, yielding one entry per CDR3 protein. The sample holds about 34,000 distinct CDR3 sequences, roughly 5% seen once. Sequenced input: whole blood. The source is a human donor in good health. Some clones in this sample may be carry-over from other donors' samples. CDR3s include the opening cysteine and the closing phenylalanine or tryptophan. Each record gives: clone size, J gene, D gene, V gene, CDR3 protein, CDR3 DNA. D genes are given only for firm matches. Rows give clone size only sometimes, using once, few, many, or a class for an expanded clone.

>few|TRBJ1-1|NA|TRBV27
CASSLAMNTEAFF
TGTGCCAGCAGTTTAGCCATGAACACTGAAGCTTTCTTT
>many|TRBJ2-4|TRBD1|TRBV5-1
CASSPTYRGQLAKNIQYF
TGCGCCAGCAGCCCTACTTACAGGGGGCAGCTAGCCAAAAACATTCAGTACTTC
>NA|TRBJ2-7|NA|TRBV4-1
CASSQTPNEQYF
TGCGCCAGCAGCCAAACCCCGAACGAGCAGTACTTC
>few|TRBJ1-1|NA|TRBV7-9
CASSLLMEYTEAFF
TGTGCCAGCAGCTTATTAATGGAGTACACTGAAGCTTTCTTT
>many|TRBJ2-3|NA|TRBV2
CASSVSTTDTQYF
TGTGCCAGCAGTGTATCCACGACAGATACGCAGTATTTT
>many|TRBJ2-5|TRBD1|TRBV7-7
CASKGTGFETQYF
TGTGCTAGCAAGGGGACAGGGTTTGAGACCCAGTACTTC
>many|TRBJ1-5|TRBD1|TRBV6-2/TRBV6-3
CASSHPGGRGNQPQHF
TGTGCCAGCAGTCACCCAGGGGGTCGGGGCAATCAGCCCCAGCATTTT
>few|TRBJ1-1|NA|TRBV5-6
CASSLGYMEAFF
TGTGCCAGCAGCTTGGGGTACATGGAAGCTTTCTTT
>many|TRBJ1-2|NA|TRBV29-1
CSVDNGYTF
TGCAGCGTTGATAACGGCTACACCTTC
>many|TRBJ1-2|NA|TRBV3-1
CASSRQVGAVYYGYTF
TGTGCCAGCAGCCGGCAGGTTGGGGCAGTGTACTATGGCTACACCTTC
>many|TRBJ2-1|NA|TRBV7-2
CASRGQDASSYNEQFF
TGTGCCAGCAGGGGACAAGATGCGAGCTCCTACAATGAGCAGTTCTTC
>many|TRBJ2-7|TRBD2|TRBV12-3/TRBV12-4
CASSGISSGVYSYEQYF
TGTGCCAGCAGCGGAATTTCTAGCGGTGTATACTCCTACGAGCAGTACTTC
>NA|TRBJ2-7|NA|TRBV30
CAGEDNSYEQYF
TGTGCCGGAGAGGACAACTCCTACGAGCAGTACTTC
>many|TRBJ1-2|NA|TRBV29-1
CSVEAPEVALNYGYTF
TGCAGCGTTGAAGCTCCCGAGGTGGCACTTAACTATGGCTACACCTTC
>NA|TRBJ2-5|TRBD2|TRBV10-3
CAISQRGTQETQYF
TGTGCCATCAGTCAGCGGGGGACACAAGAGACCCAGTACTTC
>few|TRBJ2-3|NA|TRBV20-1
CSARDGRAYGDTQYF
TGCAGTGCTAGAGATGGGCGGGCCTATGGAGATACGCAGTATTTT
>few|TRBJ1-1|TRBD1|TRBV18
CASSRDRGTEAFF
TGTGCCAGCTCACGGGACAGGGGCACTGAAGCTTTCTTT
>many|TRBJ2-7|NA|TRBV10-3
CAISDNLNSYEQYF
TGTGCCATCAGTGATAATCTCAACTCATACGAGCAGTACTTC
>many|TRBJ1-3|NA|TRBV12-3/TRBV12-4
CASRPGTYGTIYF
TGTGCCAGCAGGCCCGGGACATACGGCACCATATATTTT
>many|TRBJ2-3|NA|TRBV30
CAWGLGSGRTDTQYF
TGTGCCTGGGGGTTGGGTAGCGGACGCACAGATACGCAGTATTTT
>NA|TRBJ1-1|NA|TRBV3-1
CASSPSGGMNTEAFF
TGTGCCAGCAGCCCCAGCGGGGGTATGAACACTGAAGCTTTCTTT
>many|TRBJ2-5|TRBD1|TRBV7-9
CASSLGAGTGTQETQYF
TGTGCCAGCAGCTTAGGTGCTGGGACAGGGACCCAAGAGACCCAGTACTTC
>few|TRBJ1-2|NA|TRBV20-1
CSAREDWGSLLNGYTF
TGCAGTGCTAGAGAAGACTGGGGGTCCCTACTAAACGGCTACACCTTC
>few|TRBJ1-6|NA|TRBV9
CASSVVGNSSPLHF
TGTGCCAGCAGCGTGGTAGGAAATAGTTCACCCCTCCACTTT